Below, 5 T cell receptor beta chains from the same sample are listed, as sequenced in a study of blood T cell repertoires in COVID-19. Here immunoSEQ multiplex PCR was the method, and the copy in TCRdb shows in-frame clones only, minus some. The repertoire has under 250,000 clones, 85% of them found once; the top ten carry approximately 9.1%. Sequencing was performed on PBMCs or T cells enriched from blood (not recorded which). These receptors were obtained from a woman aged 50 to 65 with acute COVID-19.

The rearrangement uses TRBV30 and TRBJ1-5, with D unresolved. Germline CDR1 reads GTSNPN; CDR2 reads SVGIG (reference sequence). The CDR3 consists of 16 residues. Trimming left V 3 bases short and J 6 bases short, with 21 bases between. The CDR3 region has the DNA TGTGCCTGGAGCCTTAAAGGCCCCGGAGGCAGTCAGCCCCAGCATTTT. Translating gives CAWSLKGPGGSQPQHF.

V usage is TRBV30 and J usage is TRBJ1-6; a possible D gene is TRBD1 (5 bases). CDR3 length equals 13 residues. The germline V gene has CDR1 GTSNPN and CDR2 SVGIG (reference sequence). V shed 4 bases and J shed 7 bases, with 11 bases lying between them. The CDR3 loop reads CAWMVAGNSPLHF. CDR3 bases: TGTGCCTGGATGGTGGCAGGGAATTCACCCCTCCACTTT. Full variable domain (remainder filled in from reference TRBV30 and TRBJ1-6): SQTIHQWPATLVQPVGSPLSLECTVEGTSNPNLYWYRQAAGRGLQLLFYSVGIGQISSEVPQNLSASRPQDRQFILSSKKLLLSDSGFYLCAWMVAGNSPLHFGNGTRLTVT.

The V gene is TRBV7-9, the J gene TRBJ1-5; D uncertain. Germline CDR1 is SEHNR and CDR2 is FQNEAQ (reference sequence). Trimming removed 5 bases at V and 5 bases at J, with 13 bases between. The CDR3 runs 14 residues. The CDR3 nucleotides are TGTGCCAGCAGCACCGGGTCTCCCGATCAGCCCCAGCATTTT. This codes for CASSTGSPDQPQHF.

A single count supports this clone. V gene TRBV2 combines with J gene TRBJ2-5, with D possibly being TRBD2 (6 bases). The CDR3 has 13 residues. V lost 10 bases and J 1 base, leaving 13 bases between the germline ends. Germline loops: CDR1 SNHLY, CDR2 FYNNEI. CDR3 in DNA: TGTGCCACCCGGCGGGAACTCCAAGAGACCCAGTACTTC. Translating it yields CATRRELQETQYF.

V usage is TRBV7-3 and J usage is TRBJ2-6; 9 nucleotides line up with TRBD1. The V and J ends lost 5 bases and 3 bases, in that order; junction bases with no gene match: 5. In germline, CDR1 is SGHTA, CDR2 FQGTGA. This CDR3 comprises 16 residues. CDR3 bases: TGTGCCAGCAGCCCGGGACAGGGAAGTGGGGCCAACGTCCTGACTTTC. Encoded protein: CASSPGQGSGANVLTF. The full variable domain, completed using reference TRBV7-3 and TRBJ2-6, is GAGVSQTPSNKVTEKGKYVELRCDPISGHTALYWYRQSLGQGPEFLIYFQGTGAADDSGLPNDRFFAVRPEGSVSTLKIQRTERGDSAVYLCASSPGQGSGANVLTFGAGSRLTVL.